The T cell receptor (beta chain) under discussion was sequenced for a study of blood T cell repertoires in COVID-19. Some clones are missing from TCRdb's copy, which holds only in-frame ones; the method was immunoSEQ multiplex PCR. Among roughly 30,000 clones, 75% to 90% were seen once, and the ten largest hold around half. V shed 1 base, J shed 10 bases, and the junction held 4 bases outside the gene matches. The CDR3 covers 14 residues. Germline CDR1 reads SGHRS; CDR2 reads YFSETQ. The origin of this receptor is a human donor with acute or convalescent COVID-19. The donor label of this sample is uncertain. Sequencing was performed on peripheral blood. The V and J genes are TRBV5-1 and TRBJ1-6; TRBD1 agrees at 8 bases. The CDR3 here is CASSLNQGASPLHF. CDR3 in DNA: TGCGCCAGCAGCTTGAACCAGGGGGCCTCACCCCTCCACTTT.